This note documents a single T cell receptor (beta chain) sequence. Its antigen is still unknown. This entry belongs to a study of cytomegalovirus exposure and HLA in healthy donors. Overall study findings and caveats: In a later analysis, a missense DCLRE1C variant was linked to TCR beta V- and J-gene trimming. Previous analysis showed most TCR beta V segments were productive about 87% or about 30% of the time.

Researchers ran the PCR with 60 Vbeta and 13 Jbeta primers. Repertoires were generated with immunoSEQ multiplex PCR, while TCRdb's copy carries only in-frame clones and drops some. The sample carries some 160,000 clones, 80% recorded once. Per germline, CDR1 SGHDT and CDR2 YYEEEE. Trimming removed 4 bases at V and 2 bases at J, with 15 bases between. The CDR3 consists of 15 residues. Sequencing was performed on PBMCs. The source is a man aged 40-55 years in good health and CMV-seronegative. The rearrangement joins TRBV5-6 to TRBJ1-2, with D perhaps TRBD1 (6 bases). The CDR3 reads CASSRPGGANYGYTF. The DNA of the CDR3 is TGTGCCAGCAGCCGGCCGGGGGGGGCGAACTATGGCTACACCTTC. Drawing the rest from reference TRBV5-6 and TRBJ1-2, the complete variable domain is DAGVTQSPTHLIKTRGQQVTLRCSPKSGHDTVSWYQQALGQGPQFIFQYYEEEERQRGNFPDRFSGHQFPNYSSELNVNALLLGDSALYLCASSRPGGANYGYTFGSGTRLTVV.